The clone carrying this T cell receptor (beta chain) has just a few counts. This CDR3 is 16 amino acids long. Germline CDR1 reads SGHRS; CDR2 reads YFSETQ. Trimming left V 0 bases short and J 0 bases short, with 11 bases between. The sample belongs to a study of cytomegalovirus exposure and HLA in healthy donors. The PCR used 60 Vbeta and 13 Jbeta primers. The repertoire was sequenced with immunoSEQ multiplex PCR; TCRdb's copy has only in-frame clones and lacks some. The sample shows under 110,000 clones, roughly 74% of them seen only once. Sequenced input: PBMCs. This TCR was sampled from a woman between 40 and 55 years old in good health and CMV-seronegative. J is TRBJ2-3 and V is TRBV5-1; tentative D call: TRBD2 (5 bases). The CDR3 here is CASSLEARGSTDTQYF. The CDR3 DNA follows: TGCGCCAGCAGCTTGGAGGCCCGGGGTAGCACAGATACGCAGTATTTT.